This T cell receptor (beta chain) derives from a study of blood T cell repertoires in COVID-19. Study context: Sources were T cells, B-cell-depleted T cells, or PBMCs; the material itself was cDNA or gDNA.

Authors' data handling: Using reference gene primer amplification, nucleated cell counts were estimated. Profiling relied on immunoSEQ multiplex PCR, and the TCRdb table lists in-frame clones only, not all of them. The V and J calls and clone size come from that table; D and trimming were worked out from the DNA. The sample yields fewer than 90,000 clones, 88% seen once. Germline CDR1 is SGHRS and CDR2 is YFSETQ. With 5 bases removed from V and 3 bases from J, the gap between germline ends came to 20 bases. The CDR3 has 16 amino acids. The sequencing input was peripheral blood. The sequence came from a human donor in a cohort sampled during active COVID-19. This rearrangement joins TRBV5-1 to TRBJ2-5, with D maybe TRBD2 (6 bases). The CDR3 here is CASRLSTGTPKETQYF. The CDR3 bases are TGCGCCAGCAGACTGTCCACCGGGACTCCCAAAGAGACCCAGTACTTC.